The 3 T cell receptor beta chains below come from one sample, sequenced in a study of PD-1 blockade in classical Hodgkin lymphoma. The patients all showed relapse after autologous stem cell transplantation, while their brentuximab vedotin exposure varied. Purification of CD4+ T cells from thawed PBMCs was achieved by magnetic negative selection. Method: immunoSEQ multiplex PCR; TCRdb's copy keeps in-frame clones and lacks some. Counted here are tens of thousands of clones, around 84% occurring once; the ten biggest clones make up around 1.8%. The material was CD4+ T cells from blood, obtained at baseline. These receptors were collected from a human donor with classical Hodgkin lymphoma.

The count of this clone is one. CDR3 nucleotides: TGTGCCAGTCCAGGGGTCATCAACTATGGCTACACCTTC. Residues: CASPGVINYGYTF. The gene calls are TRBV30 and TRBJ1-2; the D gene is possibly TRBD1 (6 bases). Germline V CDR1 and CDR2: GTSNPN, SVGIG (reference sequence). The V end was cut by 8 bases, the J end by 2 bases, with 15 bases between. The CDR3 consists of 13 residues.

The CDR3 loop reads CASISSGVDQPQHF. CDR3 bases: TGTGCCAGCATTTCCTCCGGGGTCGATCAGCCCCAGCATTTT. The rearrangement joins TRBV6-1 to TRBJ1-5, with no clear D. Per the germline V gene, CDR1 is MNHNS and CDR2 is SASEGT. This CDR3 comprises 14 residues. The V end was cut by 7 bases, the J end by 5 bases, with 15 bases between.

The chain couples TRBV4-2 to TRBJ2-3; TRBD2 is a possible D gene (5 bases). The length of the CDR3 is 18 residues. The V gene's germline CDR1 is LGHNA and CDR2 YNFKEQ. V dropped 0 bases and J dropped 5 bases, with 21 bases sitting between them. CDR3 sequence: CASSQERVSSESGDTQYF. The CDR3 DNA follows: TGTGCCAGCAGCCAAGAGAGGGTGTCTTCGGAGAGTGGAGATACGCAGTATTTT.